The clone carrying this T cell receptor (beta chain) is a singleton in its sample. Its target is not known. The sample is drawn from a study of post-analysis software for immune sequencing data. The CDR3 is 16 amino acids. V was cut by 0 bases and J by 0 bases, with 8 bases left in between. Germline V gene data show CDR1 as SGHDN and CDR2 as FVKESK. Unique molecular identifiers were present in the TCR beta cDNA libraries. Researchers reported some 500,000 cDNA molecules coming from approximately 0.91 to 9.4 million T cells. TCRdb analysed the PCR reads with MiXCR anew, one entry per CDR3 protein. Of a few hundred thousand distinct CDR3 sequences detected, around 31% appear once; the ten largest clones hold 6%. Findings and limits, study-wide: When patients were compared with controls, four or five TRBV segments were more frequent, TRBV5-6, TRBV5-1 and TRBV20-1 among them.

Sequenced: blood. This chain uses TRBV14 with TRBJ2-2; no firm D call. The sequence came from a girl aged 2-17 years with multiple sclerosis. The CDR3 spells CASSQEWATNTGELFF. DNA of the CDR3: TGTGCCAGCAGCCAAGAGTGGGCGACGAACACCGGGGAGCTGTTTTTT.